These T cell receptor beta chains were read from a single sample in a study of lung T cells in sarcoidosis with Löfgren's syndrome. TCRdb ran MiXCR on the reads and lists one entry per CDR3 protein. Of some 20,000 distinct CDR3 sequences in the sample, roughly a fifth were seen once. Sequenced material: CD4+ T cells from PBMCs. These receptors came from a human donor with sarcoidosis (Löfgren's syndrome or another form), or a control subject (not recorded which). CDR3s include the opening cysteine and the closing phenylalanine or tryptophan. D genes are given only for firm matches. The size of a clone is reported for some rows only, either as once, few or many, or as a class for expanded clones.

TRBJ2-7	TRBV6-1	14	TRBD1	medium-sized	CASSLGQGYYEQYF	TGTGCCAGCAGTCTTGGACAGGGGTACTACGAGCAGTACTTC
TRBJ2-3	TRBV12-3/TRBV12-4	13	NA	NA	CASSWGGQDTQYF	TGTGCCAGCAGCTGGGGGGGCCAAGATACGCAGTATTTT
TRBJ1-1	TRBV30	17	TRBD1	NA	CAWSPLTGSLVNTEAFF	TGTGCCTGGAGTCCCCTGACAGGGTCTCTTGTCAACACTGAAGCTTTCTTT
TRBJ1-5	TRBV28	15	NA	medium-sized	CASNPQVGGNQPQHF	TGTGCCAGCAACCCCCAGGTGGGCGGAAATCAGCCCCAGCATTTT
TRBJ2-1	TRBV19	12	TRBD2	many	CAATSGYNEQFF	TGTGCCGCTACTAGCGGCTACAATGAGCAGTTCTTC
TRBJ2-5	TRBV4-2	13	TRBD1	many	CASSRDSSETQYF	TGTGCCAGCAGCCGGGACAGTTCAGAGACCCAGTACTTC
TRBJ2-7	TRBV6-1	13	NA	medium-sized	CASSIGLYGEQYF	TGTGCCAGCAGCATAGGACTATACGGCGAGCAGTACTTC
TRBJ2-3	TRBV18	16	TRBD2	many	CASSPELAGSTDTQYF	TGTGCCAGCTCACCGGAACTAGCGGGGAGCACAGATACGCAGTATTTT
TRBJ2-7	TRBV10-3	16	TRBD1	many	CAISESKDRGPYEQYF	TGTGCCATCAGTGAGTCGAAGGACAGGGGGCCTTACGAGCAGTACTTC
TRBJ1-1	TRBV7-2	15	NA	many	CASSLTGTANTEAFF	TGTGCCAGCAGTTTAACCGGGACGGCCAACACTGAAGCTTTCTTT
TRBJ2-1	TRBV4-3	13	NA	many	CASSQELDDEQFF	TGCGCCAGCAGCCAAGAACTAGACGATGAGCAGTTCTTC
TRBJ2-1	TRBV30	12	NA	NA	CAWSVRVGEQFF	TGTGCCTGGAGTGTACGGGTTGGTGAGCAGTTCTTC
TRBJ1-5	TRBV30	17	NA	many	CAWSVSPQGGDNQPQHF	TGTGCCTGGAGTGTAAGTCCCCAAGGAGGGGACAATCAGCCCCAGCATTTT
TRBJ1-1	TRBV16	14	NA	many	CASSQMGERTEAFF	TGTGCCAGCAGCCAAATGGGGGAGAGAACTGAAGCTTTCTTT
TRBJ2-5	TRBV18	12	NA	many	CASSMSGETQYF	TGTGCCAGCTCGATGTCCGGAGAGACCCAGTACTTC
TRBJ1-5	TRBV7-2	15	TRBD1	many	CASSPGTVSNQPQHF	TGTGCCAGCAGCCCCGGGACAGTAAGCAATCAGCCCCAGCATTTT
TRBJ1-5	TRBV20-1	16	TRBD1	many	CSAAQEGAGRNQPQHF	TGCAGTGCTGCGCAGGAGGGGGCAGGACGCAATCAGCCCCAGCATTTT
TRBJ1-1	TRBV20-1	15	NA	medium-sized	CSAGEPRGMNTEAFF	TGCAGTGCTGGAGAGCCCAGGGGCATGAACACTGAAGCTTTCTTT
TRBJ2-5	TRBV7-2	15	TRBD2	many	CASSAGLAGRETQYF	TGTGCCAGCAGCGCGGGACTAGCGGGAAGAGAGACCCAGTACTTC
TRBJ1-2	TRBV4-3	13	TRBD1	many	CASSQTGLTGYTF	TGCGCCAGCAGCCAGACAGGGTTAACTGGCTACACCTTC
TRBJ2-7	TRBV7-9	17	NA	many	CASSTVSWGQETYEQYF	TGTGCCAGCAGCACCGTATCGTGGGGCCAAGAAACTTACGAGCAGTACTTC
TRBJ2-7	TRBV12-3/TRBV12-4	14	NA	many	CASSSPPDRYEQYF	TGTGCCAGCAGTTCCCCCCCTGACAGATACGAGCAGTACTTC
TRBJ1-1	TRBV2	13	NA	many	CASGERTNTEAFF	TGTGCCAGCGGTGAGAGGACGAACACTGAAGCTTTCTTT
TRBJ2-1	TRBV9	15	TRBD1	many	CASSGPGQGGNEQFF	TGTGCCAGCAGCGGTCCGGGACAGGGTGGGAATGAGCAGTTCTTC
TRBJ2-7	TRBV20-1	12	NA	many	CSALDSSYEQYF	TGCAGTGCCCTGGACAGCTCCTACGAGCAGTACTTC
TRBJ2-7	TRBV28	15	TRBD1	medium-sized	CASSSPGQGVLKQYF	TGTGCCAGCAGTTCCCCGGGACAGGGGGTTCTCAAGCAGTACTTC
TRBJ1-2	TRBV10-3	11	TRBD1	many	CAITTGSGYTF	TGTGCCATCACGACAGGGTCTGGCTACACCTTC
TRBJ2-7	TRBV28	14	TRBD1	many	CASDSTGTGSEQYF	TGTGCCAGCGACTCCACAGGGACAGGTAGCGAGCAGTACTTC
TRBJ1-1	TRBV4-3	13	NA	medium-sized	CASSLIQGLEAFF	TGCGCCAGCAGCCTCATCCAGGGTTTAGAAGCTTTCTTT
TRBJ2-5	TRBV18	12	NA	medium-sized	CASSPGQETQYF	TGTGCCAGCAGCCCTGGACAAGAGACCCAGTACTTC
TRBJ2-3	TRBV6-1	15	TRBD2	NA	CASSYLAGGKDTQYF	TGTGCCAGCAGCTATTTAGCGGGAGGTAAAGATACGCAGTATTTT
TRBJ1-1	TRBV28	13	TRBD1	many	CASSSQGADEAFF	TGTGCCAGCAGTTCACAGGGGGCTGATGAAGCTTTCTTT
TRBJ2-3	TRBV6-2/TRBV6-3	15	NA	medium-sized	CASNYGRRSTDTQYF	TGTGCCAGCAACTACGGGCGGAGAAGCACAGATACGCAGTATTTT
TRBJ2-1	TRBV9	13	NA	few	CASSATSVGEQFF	TGTGCCAGCAGCGCGACTAGTGTAGGGGAGCAGTTCTTC
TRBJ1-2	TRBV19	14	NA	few	CASTSQGRRLVYTF	TGTGCCAGCACCTCACAGGGAAGAAGATTAGTCTACACCTTC
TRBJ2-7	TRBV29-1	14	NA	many	CSVEETRSSYEQYF	TGCAGCGTAGAGGAGACTCGGAGCTCCTACGAGCAGTACTTC
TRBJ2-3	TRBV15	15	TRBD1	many	CATSRDRGPADTQYF	TGTGCCACCAGCAGGGACAGGGGGCCTGCAGATACGCAGTATTTT
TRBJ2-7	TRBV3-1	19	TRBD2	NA	CASSQGRELAGGNSYEQYF	TGTGCCAGCAGCCAGGGTAGGGAACTAGCGGGGGGGAACTCCTACGAGCAGTACTTC
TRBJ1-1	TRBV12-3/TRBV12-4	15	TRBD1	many	CASSKSLQGATEAFF	TGTGCCAGCAGTAAAAGCTTACAGGGGGCCACTGAAGCTTTCTTT
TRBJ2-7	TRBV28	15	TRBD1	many	CASSEPGQVTYEQYF	TGTGCCAGCAGTGAACCGGGACAGGTCACCTACGAGCAGTACTTC
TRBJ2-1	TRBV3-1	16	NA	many	CASSQGISGNRNEQFF	TGTGCCAGCAGCCAAGGGATTAGCGGCAACCGGAATGAGCAGTTCTTC
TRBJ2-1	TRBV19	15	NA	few	CASSTYSRTYNEQFF	TGTGCCAGTAGTACATACAGCCGGACATACAATGAGCAGTTCTTC
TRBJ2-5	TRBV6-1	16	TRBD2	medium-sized	CATTSLAGGNQETQYF	TGTGCCACCACATCGCTAGCGGGGGGCAACCAAGAGACCCAGTACTTC
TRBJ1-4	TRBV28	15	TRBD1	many	CASSPWDRNNEKLFF	TGTGCCAGCAGTCCATGGGACAGGAATAATGAAAAACTGTTTTTT